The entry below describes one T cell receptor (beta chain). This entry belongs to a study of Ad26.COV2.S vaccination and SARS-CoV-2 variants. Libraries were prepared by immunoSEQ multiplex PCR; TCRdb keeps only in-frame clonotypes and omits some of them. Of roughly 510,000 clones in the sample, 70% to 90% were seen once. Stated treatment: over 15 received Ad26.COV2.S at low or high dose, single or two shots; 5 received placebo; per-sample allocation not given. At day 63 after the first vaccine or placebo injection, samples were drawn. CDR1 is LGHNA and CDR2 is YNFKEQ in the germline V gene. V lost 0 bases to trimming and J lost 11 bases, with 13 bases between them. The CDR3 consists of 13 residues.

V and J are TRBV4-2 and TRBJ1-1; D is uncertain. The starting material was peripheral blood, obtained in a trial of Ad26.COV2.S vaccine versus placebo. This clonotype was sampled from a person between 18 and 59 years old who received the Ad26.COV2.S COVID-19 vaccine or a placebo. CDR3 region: CASSQDEWVGAFF. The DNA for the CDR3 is TGTGCCAGCAGCCAAGATGAGTGGGTTGGGGCTTTCTTT.